The 21 T cell receptor beta chains presented below share a single source sample, sequenced in a study of cytomegalovirus exposure and HLA in healthy donors. Primers included in the PCR were 60 Vbeta and 13 Jbeta primers. The repertoire was sequenced with immunoSEQ multiplex PCR; TCRdb's copy has only in-frame clones and lacks some. The sample includes under 130,000 clones, about 78% of them seen just once. The sequenced sample was PBMCs. These receptors were obtained from a man in his thirties or forties in good health and CMV-seronegative.

The CDR3 is CASSSVGGNTEAFF. CDR3 nucleotide sequence: TGTGCCAGCAGCTCCGTGGGGGGGAACACTGAAGCTTTCTTT. V and J are TRBV7-2 and TRBJ1-1; possible D gene TRBD1, 5 bases. Trimming cost V 4 bases and J 1 base, with 10 bases left between them. The germline CDR1 and CDR2 sequences are SGHTA and FQGNSA. This CDR3 contains 14 residues.

The genes are TRBV7-5 and TRBJ2-2; TRBD1 reflects the table's D call only, with no check against the DNA. TRBV7-5 is marked as a pseudogene. CDR3 length: 17 amino acids. The CDR3 sequence: CVRSLLVLQGFSGELFF. The CDR3 coding sequence is TGTGTCAGAAGCTTATTAGTCCTACAGGGGTTCTCCGGGGAGCTGTTTTTT.

V gene TRBV7-8 combines with J gene TRBJ2-3; D not certain. Germline V gene data show CDR1 as SGHVS and CDR2 as FQNEAQ. CDR3 length: 14 amino acids. V was clipped by 4 bases and J by 4 bases, with 12 bases between them. CDR3 sequence reads: CASSYKTGADTQYF. DNA of the CDR3: TGTGCCAGCAGCTACAAGACCGGAGCAGATACGCAGTATTTT.

The chain uses TRBV2 and TRBJ1-6; 7 bases line up with TRBD1. The germline V gene has CDR1 SNHLY and CDR2 FYNNEI. The ends lost 10 bases at V and 8 bases at J; junction bases unmatched: 11. This CDR3 has 14 amino acids. The CDR3 protein is CATNFGTEYSPLHF. As DNA, the CDR3 is TGTGCCACCAACTTCGGGACAGAGTATTCACCCCTCCACTTT.

This sequence joins TRBV30 and TRBJ1-5, with D possibly TRBD1 on 6 matching bases. V lost 1 base and J 1 base, leaving 11 bases between the germline ends. The CDR3 totals 15 residues. The germline gives CDR1 GTSNPN, CDR2 SVGIG (reference sequence). CDR3 sequence reads: CAWSDSGASNQPQHF. Here the CDR3 DNA reads TGTGCCTGGAGTGACTCAGGGGCGAGCAATCAGCCCCAGCATTTT. The full variable domain, with the rest looked up from reference TRBV30 and TRBJ1-5, is SQTIHQWPATLVQPVGSPLSLECTVEGTSNPNLYWYRQAAGRGLQLLFYSVGIGQISSEVPQNLSASRPQDRQFILSSKKLLLSDSGFYLCAWSDSGASNQPQHFGDGTRLSIL.

The rearrangement uses TRBV11-3 and TRBJ2-1, with 7 positions matching TRBD2. This CDR3 comprises 12 residues. Germline trimming cut 4 bases from V and 8 bases from J; bases unmatched to any gene: 2. Germline V gene lookup returns CDR1 SGHNT and CDR2 YENEEA. The CDR3 loop reads CASSWEGHEQFF. In nucleotides, the CDR3 is TGTGCCAGCAGCTGGGAGGGACATGAGCAGTTCTTC.

This clone was counted a single time. The J gene is TRBJ2-7, the V gene TRBV27; the D is unclear. V was pared by 4 bases and J by 2 bases, with 6 bases between. CDR1 is MNHEY and CDR2 is SMNVEV in the germline V gene (reference sequence). The CDR3 loop spans 12 amino acids. Written as DNA, the CDR3 is TGTGCCAGCAGTTCAAACACCTACGAGCAGTACTTC. As protein: CASSSNTYEQYF.

This chain connects TRBV2 to TRBJ1-1; D perhaps matches TRBD1 (5 bases). The CDR3 spans 11 residues. Germline lookup yields CDR1 SNHLY and CDR2 FYNNEI. The V end lost 8 bases, the J end lost 11 bases, and 15 bases lay between the germline ends. The CDR3 DNA sequence: TGTGCCAGCGAAACGGGACTGCATGCTTTCTTT. This sequence encodes CASETGLHAFF. The variable domain in full, completed from reference TRBV2 and TRBJ1-1, reads EPEVTQTPSHQVTQMGQEVILRCVPISNHLYFYWYRQILGQKVEFLVSFYNNEISEKSEIFDDQFSVERPDGSNFTLKIRSTKLEDSAMYFCASETGLHAFFGQGTRLTVV.

Only a few counts were recorded for this clone. The chain links TRBV11-2 to TRBJ1-1; no reliable D call. This CDR3 comprises 15 residues. V lost 5 bases and J lost 3, with 16 bases in between. Germline CDR1 SGHAT, CDR2 FQNNGV. CDR3 sequence reads: CASSVVSWADTEAFF. Written as DNA, the CDR3 is TGTGCCAGCAGCGTCGTGTCCTGGGCAGACACTGAAGCTTTCTTT.

This clone was observed a handful of times. This chain links TRBV30 with TRBJ2-7; 15 nucleotides align to TRBD2. The CDR3 totals 19 residues. CDR1 GTSNPN and CDR2 SVGIG come from the germline V gene (reference sequence). J was trimmed by 0 bases and V by 1 base; bases with no gene match: 10. CDR3 region: CAWSAPGLAGGKSSYEQYF. DNA of the CDR3: TGTGCCTGGAGTGCCCCGGGACTAGCGGGAGGCAAAAGCTCCTACGAGCAGTACTTC.

The chain carries TRBV11-2 and TRBJ2-5, with a weak D call TRBD1 (5 bases). CDR3 size: 16 residues. With 0 bases removed from V and 3 bases from J, the gap between germline ends came to 14 bases. Germline assignment: CDR1 SGHAT and CDR2 FQNNGV. CDR3 loop: CASSLDWSGREETQYF. The CDR3 bases are TGTGCCAGCAGCTTAGATTGGTCTGGCAGGGAAGAGACCCAGTACTTC.

This rearrangement joins TRBV18 to TRBJ1-6; D is unclear. The CDR3 extends over 19 amino acids. Looked up from germline, CDR1 is KGHSH and CDR2 is LQKENI. The ends were cut back, 4 bases at V and 4 bases at J, with 23 bases in the middle. The CDR3 is CASSRAPPGRKSYNSPLHF. The CDR3 nucleotides read TGTGCCAGCTCACGGGCTCCCCCCGGTCGTAAATCGTATAATTCACCCCTCCACTTT.

This chain connects TRBV4-1 to TRBJ1-2, with a possible D match to TRBD1 (6 bases). This CDR3 contains 15 residues. CDR1 and CDR2 (germline): MGHRA, YSYEKL. V was pared by 1 base and J by 4 bases, with 13 bases between. The CDR3 here is CASSQVQGRSYGYTF. The CDR3 nucleotides read TGCGCCAGCAGCCAAGTACAGGGCCGAAGCTATGGCTACACCTTC.

This clone was found a few times. The rearrangement joins TRBV9 to TRBJ2-1; D might be TRBD1 (6 bases). V was cut by 2 bases and J by 6 bases, with 15 bases left in between. Germline V gene lookup returns CDR1 SGDLS and CDR2 YYNGEE. The CDR3 spans 15 residues. CDR3 DNA sequence: TGTGCCAGCAGCGTGGGGGCGGAGCCGGTCAATGAGCAGTTCTTC. Translated: CASSVGAEPVNEQFF.

This chain joins TRBV6-5 and TRBJ2-2; TRBD1 might be the D (6 bases). The germline CDR1 and CDR2 sequences are MNHEY and SVGAGI. Trimming took 4 bases from V and 0 from J, leaving 12 bases between them. The CDR3 consists of 16 residues. CDR3 region: CASSFRDTPNTGELFF. The CDR3 DNA reads as TGTGCCAGCAGTTTCCGGGACACACCGAACACCGGGGAGCTGTTTTTT.

The chain employs TRBV5-8 and TRBJ2-5; 9 bases line up with TRBD1. Germline CDR1 SGHTS, CDR2 YDEGEE. There are 17 residues in the CDR3. J was trimmed by 4 bases and V by 0 bases; bases with no gene match: 10. The CDR3 protein is CASSLAPGQGGLETQYF. CDR3 DNA sequence: TGTGCCAGCAGCTTGGCCCCGGGACAGGGAGGTCTAGAGACCCAGTACTTC.

CDR3 amino acids: CASTPTAESSTDTQYF. CDR3 DNA: TGCGCCAGCACCCCCACAGCTGAGTCTAGCACAGATACGCAGTATTTT. V is TRBV10-2 and J is TRBJ2-3, with D unresolved. This CDR3 contains 16 residues. V was shortened by 7 bases and J by 0 bases, with 17 bases between the two germline ends. Germline V gives CDR1 WSHSY, CDR2 SAAADI.

This chain connects TRBV5-4 to TRBJ2-7; tentative D call: TRBD1 (6 bases). The V gene lost 3 bases and the J gene lost 11 bases, with 15 bases spanning the gap. This CDR3 is built from 12 residues. The germline gives CDR1 SGHNT, CDR2 YYREEE (reference sequence). The CDR3 region has the DNA TGTGCCAGCAGCTCAGGGGCTTATTCGGAGTACTTC. Protein sequence: CASSSGAYSEYF. Looking up the rest from reference TRBV5-4 and TRBJ2-7 gives the full variable domain: ETGVTQSPTHLIKTRGQQVTLRCSSQSGHNTVSWYQQALGQGPQFIFQYYREEENGRGNFPPRFSGLQFPNYSSELNVNALELDDSALYLCASSSGAYSEYFGPGTRLTVT.

The V and J genes are TRBV19 and TRBJ2-3, with 8 bases identical to TRBD1. V dropped 5 bases and J dropped 3; count of bases not matched to a gene: 7. CDR3 size: 15 residues. CDR1 is LNHDA and CDR2 is SQIVND in the germline V gene (reference sequence). The CDR3 DNA follows: TGTGCCAGTAGTGTAGCCAGGGGGCCAACAGATACGCAGTATTTT. It yields the protein CASSVARGPTDTQYF.

The DNA for the CDR3 is TGTGCCAGCGTTCCGTCGGGAGACAATGAGCAGTTCTTC. Amino acid sequence: CASVPSGDNEQFF. The chain carries TRBV28 and TRBJ2-1; TRBD2 might be the D (6 bases). The V end lost 8 bases, the J end lost 5 bases, and 13 bases lay between the germline ends. The CDR3 contains 13 residues. Germline CDR1 MDHEN, CDR2 SYDVKM.

The V call is TRBV5-8, the J call TRBJ1-2, with D tentatively TRBD1 (5 bases). This CDR3 spans 13 amino acids. Trimming pared 1 base from V and 3 bases from J, leaving 7 bases between. CDR1 and CDR2 from the germline V gene are SGHTS and YDEGEE. The CDR3 sequence is CASSLTGYYGYTF. CDR3 coding DNA: TGTGCCAGCAGCTTGACAGGCTACTATGGCTACACCTTC. The full variable domain, with the rest looked up from reference TRBV5-8 and TRBJ1-2, is EAGVTQSPTHLIKTRGQQATLRCSPISGHTSVYWYQQALGLGLQFLLWYDEGEERNRGNFPPRFSGRQFPNYSSELNVNALELEDSALYLCASSLTGYYGYTFGSGTRLTVV.